This T cell receptor beta chain was captured in a study of T cells after yellow fever vaccination (dated by TCRdb to about 2019). With regard to the full study: The SMART-Seq v4 Ultra Low Input RNA kit was used to prepare libraries from fractions with low cell numbers. Blood samples were taken at several timepoints before and after primary and secondary immunization, and bulk PBMC replicates and cell subsets were isolated. The cohort comprised two healthy male donors, one aged 18 to 29 and one aged 30 to 40 years. To follow T-cell clones before and after primary and booster YFV17D yellow fever vaccination, bulk TCR alpha and beta repertoires were sequenced over time. Findings and caveats that apply to the study as a whole: Computational filtering was required because FACS-sorted repertoires could contain abundant contaminating clonotypes from the bulk population. A small share of clonotypes was detected in both CD4 and CD8 compartments, with the overlap likely arising from convergent recombination. Because only a couple of donors were included in the study, the extent to which the findings can be generalized is limited. The secondary T-cell response was weaker than the primary response but faster, peaking on day 5 instead of day 15. After the booster, most clones that had expanded after primary vaccination were detected again (nearly 98% of CD4 and under 90% of CD8), suggesting broad maintenance of memory.

Sequencing was performed on an Illumina NovaSeq 6000. TCR cDNA was synthesized by 5'RACE template switching, which introduced a universal primer site and unique molecular identifiers. cDNA synthesis was primed from both the TCR alpha and TCR beta constant segments. Library amplification involved two PCR steps, and the second step added sample barcodes and sequencing adapters. Libraries were sequenced on Illumina HiSeq 2500 (2x100 bp) or NovaSeq (2x150 bp). The original pipeline was this. Reads were demultiplexed and collapsed into UMI consensus sequences with MIGEC, and V(D)J alignment was performed with MiXCR. Vaccine-responding clonotypes were identified with edgeR using replicate PBMC samples, with FDR below 0.01 and a log2 fold change above 5 up to day 15 being required. CD4 or CD8 identity was assigned to each bulk clonotype according to whether the clonotype was present at higher abundance in the sequenced CD4 repertoire or the sequenced CD8 repertoire. The public reads were quality trimmed at Q25 with fastp and then assembled into clones with MiXCR by TCRdb, keeping productive beta chains. When rows share a CDR3 protein, they turn into one entry using the most common DNA and genes. TCRdb assigned the V and J calls; the authors' analysis was not used. Counted in this sample were about 340,000 distinct CDR3 sequences; almost 4% of them appeared once. Of the sample, 24% falls within the top ten clones.

There are a few counts of this clonotype. It has no known antigen specificity. One base away there is no much larger clone; base qualities are not given. Ends trimmed: V by 3 bases, J by 3 bases; bases unmatched to a gene: 10. CDR1 MNHNS and CDR2 SASEGT were looked up in the germline V gene. There are 19 amino acids in the CDR3, from cysteine to phenylalanine inclusive. The sequence is cut down to CDR3 DNA, 57 bases in frame from base 1. In the paper's terms, the treatment or condition label means: live attenuated yellow fever vaccine strain. At each blood-draw timepoint, two biological replicates of bulk PBMCs were obtained. PBMCs were isolated from peripheral blood using a standard Ficoll-Paque protocol. RNA was extracted with TriZol from bulk PBMCs, CD4 and CD8 fractions, and dextramer-positive and dextramer-negative fractions.

The material was PBMCs, obtained 5 days after the yellow fever booster vaccination. This sequence was found in a man aged 18 to 29 who received the YFV17D yellow fever vaccine. The chain is made from TRBV6-1 and TRBJ2-2, and 13 bases in between align with TRBD2. The CDR3 protein: CASSEGWTSGGRYTGELFF. The DNA sequence is TGTGCCAGCAGTGAGGGGTGGACTAGCGGGGGACGGTACACCGGGGAGCTGTTTTTT.